This T cell receptor (beta chain) was sequenced for a study of beta chain features in type 1 diabetes. The germline V gene has CDR1 SGHTA and CDR2 FQGTGA. The germline V and J ends were trimmed by 3 bases and 1 base, with 12 bases remaining between them. CDR3 length: 15 amino acids. Study-wide findings and caveats: Naive, central memory and Treg TCRB repertoires seemed to resemble each other more closely in patients than they did in healthy donors.

Expressed TCRB transcripts were sequenced, since all the RNA that had been isolated was reverse transcribed. Method: immunoSEQ multiplex PCR; TCRdb's copy keeps in-frame clones and lacks some. The data hold 860,000 or so clones, with about a sixth observed a single time. This clone was seen a few times. Its antigen remains unknown. The source of this sequence is a woman aged 18-35 years in good health. The chain is built from TRBV7-3 and TRBJ1-1, with D possibly being TRBD1 (5 bases). What was sequenced was naive CD4+ T cells from blood. CDR3 loop: CASSFGWGGNTEAFF. In DNA form, the CDR3 reads TGTGCCAGCAGCTTCGGTTGGGGCGGGAACACTGAAGCTTTCTTT.